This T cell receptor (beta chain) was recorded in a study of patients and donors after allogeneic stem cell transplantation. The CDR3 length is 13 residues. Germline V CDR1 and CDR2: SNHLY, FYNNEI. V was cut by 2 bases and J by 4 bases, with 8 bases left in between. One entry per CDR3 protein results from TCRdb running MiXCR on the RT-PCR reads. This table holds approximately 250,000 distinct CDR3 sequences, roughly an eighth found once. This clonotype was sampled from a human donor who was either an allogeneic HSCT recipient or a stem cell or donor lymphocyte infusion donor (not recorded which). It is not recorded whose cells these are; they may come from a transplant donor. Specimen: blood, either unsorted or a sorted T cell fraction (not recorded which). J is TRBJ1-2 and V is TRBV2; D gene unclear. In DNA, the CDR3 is TGTGCCAGCAGTGAAAACCGCTCCTATGGCTACACCTTC. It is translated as CASSENRSYGYTF.